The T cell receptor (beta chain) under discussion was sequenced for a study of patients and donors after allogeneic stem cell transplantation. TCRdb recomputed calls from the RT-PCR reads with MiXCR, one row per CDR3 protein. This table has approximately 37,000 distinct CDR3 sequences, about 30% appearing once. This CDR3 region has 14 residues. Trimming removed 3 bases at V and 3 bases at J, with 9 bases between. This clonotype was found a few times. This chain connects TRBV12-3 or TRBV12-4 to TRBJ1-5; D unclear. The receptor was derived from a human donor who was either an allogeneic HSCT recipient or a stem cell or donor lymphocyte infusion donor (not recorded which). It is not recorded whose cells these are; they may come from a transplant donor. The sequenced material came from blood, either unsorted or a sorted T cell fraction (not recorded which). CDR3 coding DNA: TGTGCCAGCAGTTTCGGCGGGTACAATCAGCCCCAGCATTTT. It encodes CASSFGGYNQPQHF.